The source of this T cell receptor (beta chain) is a study of blood T cells in healthy people across ages. Across the study: About one barcoded beta molecule was captured per two T cells (by template switching). Findings of the study overall: A greater number of naive CD4+ cells and higher diversity distinguished long-lived donors from aged donors.

This clonotype has a count of ten or more. Its antigen is still unknown. The CDR3 extends over 16 amino acids. V was trimmed by 0 bases and J by 1 base, leaving 15 bases between them. Per the germline V gene, CDR1 is DFQATT and CDR2 is SNEGSKA (reference sequence). A second PCR, run for about 7 to 12 cycles, used a sample-barcoded 5' primer plus a J-beta primer mix. Using its own MiXCR run on the 5' RACE reads, TCRdb lists one record per CDR3 protein. The sample holds about 510,000 distinct CDR3 sequences, approximately 26% seen once. The amount of total RNA extracted per sample was at least 6 micrograms. These data also featured in a second study, about T cells of mothers and their children.

J is TRBJ2-5 and V is TRBV20-1, with D unclear. Source material: blood. This TCR derives from a boy between 2 and 10 years old in good health. CDR3 residues: CSARDRQLNLQETQYF. The CDR3 DNA follows: TGCAGTGCTAGAGATCGCCAGCTAAACCTCCAAGAGACCCAGTACTTC.